This entry is about one TCR beta chain. This sample is part of a study of control samples from healthy donors and cancer patients. The length of the CDR3 is 15 residues. Germline lookup yields CDR1 WSHSY and CDR2 SAAADI. V lost 5 bases, J lost 3 bases, and 9 bases stayed unmatched. Method: immunoSEQ multiplex PCR; TCRdb's copy keeps in-frame clones and lacks some. The sample has about 180,000 clones; roughly nine tenths are singletons. This TCR was sampled from a man aged 25-40 years in good health. The rearrangement uses TRBV10-2 and TRBJ1-2; 7 nucleotides match TRBD1. Sequenced: blood. CDR3: CASSRQGPDYYGYTF. The CDR3 nucleotides read TGCGCCAGCAGTCGACAGGGCCCGGATTACTATGGCTACACCTTC.